The 24 T cell receptor beta chains given below trace back to one sample, sequenced in a study of T cells in women clearing cervical HPV infection. TCRdb keeps only in-frame clones here, not all; method: immunoSEQ multiplex PCR. There are some 41,000 clones in the sample, with 7% to 8.5% held by the top ten. The material sequenced was blood buffy coat. The receptors derive from a woman aged 18-70 years with a cervical HPV16 infection that either progressed to CIN3+ or cleared (not recorded which).

About this clone: The read ends 3 residues before the CDR3 terminus; that terminus is restored from the germline J gene. This chain uses TRBV9 with TRBJ1-2, with D possibly TRBD1 on 6 matching bases. This CDR3 contains 16 residues. Trimming took 3 bases from V and 0 from J, leaving 15 bases between them. CDR1 is SGDLS, CDR2 YYNGEE, per germline. The CDR3 loop reads CASSATPRTANYGYTF. The CDR3 bases that were read are TGTGCCAGCAGCGCGACCCCCCGGACAGCTAACTATGGC.

This clone is classed as medium-sized by frequency. The observed sequence ends 3 residues before the CDR3 terminus, with the missing tail filled in from the germline J gene. The chain is built from TRBV19 and TRBJ2-3; possibly TRBD1 for D (6 bases). The CDR3 covers 16 residues. Trimming stripped 6 bases from V and 2 bases from J, with 18 bases between. The V gene's germline CDR1 is LNHDA and CDR2 SQIVND (reference sequence). The CDR3: CASSQGMGEVTDTQYF. Partial CDR3 DNA: TGTGCCAGTAGCCAGGGGATGGGAGAGGTCACAGATACG.

As to this clone: The read ends 3 residues early relative to the CDR3; the germline J gene fills the gap. The V call is TRBV10-1, the J call TRBJ2-1; D not resolved. The CDR3 runs 15 residues. From germline, CDR1 is WNHNN and CDR2 SYGVQD (reference sequence). V was clipped by 0 bases and J by 0 bases, with 6 bases between them. The sequenced part of the CDR3 DNA is TGCGCCAGCAGTGAGTCTGCTAGCTCCTACAATGAG. Its protein is CASSESASSYNE. The entire CDR3 protein is CASSESASSYNEQFF.

As regards this clone: From the germline J gene comes the end of the CDR3, since the read stops 3 residues before it. V and J are TRBV7-8 and TRBJ1-2; 9 bases align to TRBD1. The junction had 9 bases not matched to a gene; V was cut back by 5 bases and J by 5 bases. The CDR3 loop spans 15 amino acids. Germline V gives CDR1 SGHVS, CDR2 FQNEAQ. CDR3 amino acids: CASSTGQGIGYGYTF. The covered CDR3 bases are TGTGCCAGCAGCACGGGACAGGGAATAGGGTATGGC. Full variable domain (missing parts from reference TRBV7-8 and TRBJ1-2): GAGVSQSPRYKVAKRGQDVALRCDPISGHVSLFWYQQALGQGPEFLTYFQNEAQLDKSGLPSDRFFAERPEGSVSTLKIQRTQQEDSAVYLCASSTGQGIGYGYTFGSGTRLTVV.

Details on this clone: Read coverage stops 3 residues before the CDR3 terminus; the germline J gene supplies the remainder. The gene calls are TRBV20-1 and TRBJ2-1; TRBD1 matches at 7 bases. Germline CDR1 and CDR2: DFQATT and SNEGSKA (reference sequence). The junction had 15 bases not matched to a gene; V was cut back by 3 bases and J by 7 bases. The length of the CDR3 is 16 residues. CDR3 DNA (partial): TGCAGTGCTAGCGCAGGCCTCACTGACAGGGCAAATGAG. It specifies CSASAGLTDRANE. The full CDR3 is CSASAGLTDRANEQFF.

In regard to this clone: The read ends 3 residues before the CDR3 terminus; that terminus is restored from the germline J gene. The chain has TRBV7-2 and TRBJ2-5; 11 positions agree with TRBD2. CDR3 length equals 14 residues. Unmatched junction bases numbered 6, after V lost 5 bases and J lost 7 bases. Germline loops: CDR1 SGHTA, CDR2 FQGNSA. The CDR3 DNA, read in part, is TGTGCCAGCAGCGCTACTAGCGGGGGTTGGACC. Residues: CASSATSGGWT. Given in full, the CDR3 is CASSATSGGWTQYF.

As to this clone: The read is 3 residues too short to cover the CDR3 end, so that end is filled in from the germline J gene. The rearrangement links TRBV19 to TRBJ1-1; no clear D gene. This CDR3 contains 14 residues. From germline, CDR1 is LNHDA and CDR2 SQIVND (reference sequence). The ends were cut back, 2 bases at V and 6 bases at J, with 13 bases in the middle. The CDR3 reads CASSIISSGAEAFF. CDR3 DNA (partial): TGTGCCAGTAGTATAATCTCCAGCGGGGCTGAA.

About this clone: Coverage ceases 3 residues before the CDR3 finishes, and the germline J gene fills in the end. The V gene is TRBV29-1, the J gene TRBJ1-5, with 10 bases lining up with TRBD1. Trimming cost V 8 bases and J 6 bases; bases outside gene matches: 7. Germline V gene lookup returns CDR1 SQVTM and CDR2 ANQGSEA. This CDR3 comprises 13 residues. The CDR3 sequence: CSPQGDRGQPQHF. CDR3 DNA (partial): TGCAGCCCTCAAGGGGACAGGGGTCAGCCC.

A remark on this clone: Sequencing ends 3 residues short of the CDR3 end; the germline J gene provides the rest. The chain couples TRBV5-6 to TRBJ2-7; the D gene is possibly TRBD2 (6 bases). The CDR3 has 15 residues. Germline V lookup: CDR1 SGHDT, CDR2 YYEEEE. Trimming took off 4 bases at V and 4 bases at J, with 18 bases between the two ends. The DNA read from the CDR3 is TGTGCCAGCAGCCTCTCAATGGCAGGAGGGTACGAG. This codes for CASSLSMAGGYE. The whole CDR3 is CASSLSMAGGYEQYF.

About this clone itself: Read coverage stops 3 residues before the CDR3 terminus; the germline J gene supplies the remainder. This rearrangement joins TRBV20-1 to TRBJ1-2; D is uncertain. This CDR3 comprises 13 residues. From germline, CDR1 is DFQATT and CDR2 SNEGSKA (reference sequence). Between the trimmed V and J ends, which lost 3 bases and 2 bases, there was a span of 10 bases. The part of the CDR3 DNA that was read is TGCAGTGCTAGCCCTACAGAGAACTATGGC. As protein: CSASPTENYG. The entire CDR3 protein is CSASPTENYGYTF.

As for this clone: The read ends 3 residues shy of where the CDR3 ends; the end is completed using the germline J gene. The chain has TRBV7-8 and TRBJ1-5, with TRBD1 as a possible D gene (5 bases). Germline-derived CDR1 and CDR2 are SGHVS and FQNEAQ. The CDR3 contains 15 residues. Trimming removed 1 base at V and 6 bases at J, with 13 bases between. CDR3 loop: CASSLGGGGGQPQHF. Incomplete CDR3 DNA: TGTGCCAGCAGCTTAGGGGGGGGTGGGGGTCAGCCC.

For this clone: The missing CDR3 end, 3 residues past where the read stops, is filled in from the germline J gene. The chain combines TRBV11-2 with TRBJ1-2, with a tentative D call TRBD1 (5 bases). V dropped 2 bases and J dropped 5 bases, with 12 bases sitting between them. This CDR3 is 14 amino acids long. Germline V gene lookup returns CDR1 SGHAT and CDR2 FQNNGV. The sequenced part of the CDR3 DNA is TGTGCCAGCAGCTTAATCAAGGGGTGGTATGGC. As protein: CASSLIKGWYG. The whole CDR3 sequence is CASSLIKGWYGYTF.

Of note for this clone: The read gets to within 3 residues of the CDR3 end, and the germline J gene fills in the rest. The chain combines TRBV4-1 with TRBJ1-2; D possibly corresponds to TRBD1 (5 bases). Trimming pared 0 bases from V and 6 bases from J, leaving 11 bases between. This CDR3 is built from 14 residues. Germline-derived CDR1 and CDR2 are MGHRA and YSYEKL. CDR3 DNA (partial): TGCGCCAGCAGCCAAGAGAGGGAAGGGGATGGC. This encodes CASSQEREGDG. The complete CDR3 protein is CASSQEREGDGYTF.

As to this clone: The read falls 3 residues short of the CDR3 end, and the missing part is taken from the germline J gene. The chain links TRBV5-1 to TRBJ2-3, with 16 bases aligning to TRBD2. The V gene end was trimmed by 4 bases and the J gene end by 2 bases; junction bases not matched to a gene: 4. CDR3 length: 17 amino acids. Germline V CDR1 and CDR2: SGHRS, YFSETQ. The CDR3 loop is CASSGGLAGGNTDTQYF. The part of the CDR3 DNA that was read is TGCGCCAGCAGCGGGGGACTAGCGGGGGGGAACACAGATACG.

About this clone itself: The read terminates 3 residues before the CDR3 end, so the remaining end is supplied by the germline J gene. The chain is built from TRBV24-1 and TRBJ2-7; 10 positions agree with TRBD2. Per the germline V gene, CDR1 is KGHDR and CDR2 is SFDVKD. CDR3 length: 16 residues. The trim removed 3 bases at V and 2 bases at J, leaving 6 bases unmatched. The covered CDR3 bases are TGTGCCACCAGTGATAGAGGAGCGGGAGGGCCCTACGAG. Translation gives CATSDRGAGGPYE. The entire CDR3 reads CATSDRGAGGPYEQYF.

Regarding this clone: The read finishes 3 residues shy of the CDR3 end, and the germline J gene is used to complete it. The rearrangement uses TRBV19 and TRBJ1-5; D might be TRBD1 (6 bases). The CDR3 totals 14 residues. The V end lost 7 bases, the J end lost 2 bases, and 12 bases lay between the germline ends. From germline, CDR1 is LNHDA and CDR2 SQIVND (reference sequence). The CDR3 reads CASTIPGGNQPQHF. CDR3 DNA (partial): TGTGCCAGTACTATCCCAGGGGGCAATCAGCCC.

Details on this clone: The CDR3 end lies 3 residues beyond the end of the read and is filled in from the germline J gene. The chain carries TRBV6-4 and TRBJ1-6; D uncertain. Per germline, CDR1 MRHNA and CDR2 SNTAGT. The V end lost 4 bases, the J end lost 7 bases, and 11 bases lay between the germline ends. The CDR3 is 14 residues long. The CDR3 region is CASSVTPGNSPLHF. Incomplete CDR3 DNA: TGTGCCAGCAGTGTAACTCCAGGAAATTCACCC.

Regarding this clone: The CDR3 goes on 3 residues after the read ends, and that part is filled in from the germline J gene. The gene calls are TRBV7-4 and TRBJ2-7; 14 bases line up with TRBD2. The CDR3 length is 18 residues. Looked up from germline, CDR1 is SGHVT and CDR2 is SQSDAQ. V was pared by 5 bases and J by 3 bases, with 12 bases of the junction left unmatched. Incomplete CDR3 DNA: TGTGCCAGCAGCCTAGAGGACGGGACTAGCGGGAGTTGCTACGAG. Protein product: CASSLEDGTSGSCYE. The entire CDR3 is CASSLEDGTSGSCYEQYF.

With respect to this clone: The read stops 3 residues short of the end of the CDR3; the missing end is completed from the germline J gene. The chain employs TRBV28 and TRBJ2-5, with 11 bases aligning to TRBD2. The CDR3 totals 15 residues. The germline V gene encodes CDR1 MDHEN and CDR2 SYDVKM. The ends lost 8 bases at V and 4 bases at J; junction bases unmatched: 9. The CDR3 spells CASRSGGGRIETQYF. The CDR3 DNA, read in part, is TGTGCCAGCCGTAGCGGGGGGGGGAGGATAGAGACC.

As regards this clone: The read terminates 3 residues ahead of where the CDR3 ends, so the germline J gene completes it. The J gene is TRBJ1-5, the V gene TRBV30, with TRBD1 identical over 7 bases. Germline V gene data show CDR1 as GTSNPN and CDR2 as SVGIG (reference sequence). The CDR3 length is 15 residues. J was trimmed by 3 bases and V by 2 bases; bases with no gene match: 7. The CDR3 here is CAWSPGTAFNQPQHF. The sequenced part of the CDR3 DNA is TGTGCCTGGAGTCCAGGGACAGCGTTCAATCAGCCC.

Concerning this clone: The CDR3 end is not reached by the read, which stops 3 residues before it; the germline J gene fills it in. This chain uses TRBV19 with TRBJ1-5; D may be TRBD1 (6 bases). The germline V gene encodes CDR1 LNHDA and CDR2 SQIVND (reference sequence). Trimming took off 7 bases at V and 7 bases at J, with 11 bases between the two ends. The CDR3 loop spans 12 amino acids. CDR3 protein: CASTAGEQPQHF. CDR3 bases read: TGTGCCAGTACGGCAGGGGAGCAGCCC.

Regarding this clone: The CDR3 end lies 3 residues beyond the end of the read and is filled in from the germline J gene. The chain uses TRBV5-6 and TRBJ1-2, with 10 bases that match TRBD1. CDR3 length: 14 residues. Germline CDR1 and CDR2: SGHDT and YYEEEE. Trimming removed 3 bases from V and 5 bases from J; junction bases left unmatched: 4. The part of the CDR3 DNA that was read is TGTGCCAGCAGCTCAGACAGGGGGCTATATGGC. Translation: CASSSDRGLYG. The complete CDR3 sequence is CASSSDRGLYGYTF.

In regard to this clone: Read coverage stops 3 residues before the CDR3 terminus; the germline J gene supplies the remainder. The gene calls are TRBV5-4 and TRBJ1-1, with 9 bases matching TRBD1. With 2 bases clipped from V and 3 bases from J, the junction kept 5 bases outside the gene matches. Germline CDR1 SGHNT, CDR2 YYREEE (reference sequence). The length of the CDR3 is 15 residues. The covered CDR3 bases are TGTGCCAGCAGCTTACAGGGGGCGCGGGACACTGAA. It is translated as CASSLQGARDTE. In full, the CDR3 is CASSLQGARDTEAFF.

Turning to this clone: The read ends 3 residues early relative to the CDR3; the germline J gene fills the gap. This chain joins TRBV5-1 and TRBJ1-1, with 8 nucleotides matching TRBD1. This CDR3 is built from 14 residues. Germline values: CDR1 SGHRS, CDR2 YFSETQ. CDR3 DNA, as far as it was read: TGCGCCAGCAGCTCAGGCAGGGGGCGCGGGGAA. It translates to CASSSGRGRGE. The entire CDR3 protein is CASSSGRGRGEAFF.